The entry below gives a single T cell receptor beta chain sequence along with its context. The RNA input was about 0.5 to 1 ug, and it was reverse transcribed with random hexamers. TCRdb used MiXCR to reprocess the immunoSEQ multiplex PCR reads, holding one entry per CDR3 protein. The table includes about 150,000 distinct CDR3 sequences, roughly 92% detected once. The data belong to a study of CD8 T cells in Susac syndrome. What was sequenced was CD4+ T cells from PBMCs. The sequence was obtained from a human donor with multiple sclerosis.

The CDR3 DNA reads TGTGCCAGCACGGAGGGGGCGGGAGGAGGAGATACGCAGTATTTT. Translating gives CASTEGAGGGDTQYF. This chain uses TRBV7-2 with TRBJ2-3, with D possibly matching TRBD2 (8 bases). Trimming pared 7 bases from V and 5 bases from J, leaving 19 bases between. Germline CDR1 and CDR2: SGHTA and FQGNSA. The CDR3 consists of 15 residues.